The table lists the clone carrying this T cell receptor beta chain with many counts. As yet, its antigen is unknown. The sample originates from a study of regulatory T cells in long-lasting Graves disease. Specified time point: persistent/refractory GD, antithyroid drugs over 5 years with positive TRAb. PBMCs provided the RNA from which the TCR library was made. Overall study results and limits: Fewer public clonotypes were shared by new patients (around 960) than by persistent patients (fewer than 3,000). A limited number of samples was an acknowledged limitation.

Arm-PCR of CDR3 regions and iRepertoire HTBI primers were used to build TCR beta libraries. MiXCR, run by TCRdb on the multiplex PCR reads, gives a single entry per CDR3 protein. The sample yields approximately 470,000 distinct CDR3 sequences, less than 25% seen once. Sequences were derived from peripheral blood mononuclear cells (PBMCs), sampled when the disease was refractory, from a patient treated with antithyroid drugs. This clonotype originated in a female donor with Graves disease.

The CDR3: CASRKMGEQYF. In DNA form, the CDR3 reads TGTGCCAGCAGGAAGATGGGGGAGCAGTACTTC. The chain couples TRBV11-2 to TRBJ2-7; no definite D call. The CDR3 spans 11 residues. V dropped 6 bases and J dropped 7 bases, with 10 bases sitting between them. Germline V gene data show CDR1 as SGHAT and CDR2 as FQNNGV.